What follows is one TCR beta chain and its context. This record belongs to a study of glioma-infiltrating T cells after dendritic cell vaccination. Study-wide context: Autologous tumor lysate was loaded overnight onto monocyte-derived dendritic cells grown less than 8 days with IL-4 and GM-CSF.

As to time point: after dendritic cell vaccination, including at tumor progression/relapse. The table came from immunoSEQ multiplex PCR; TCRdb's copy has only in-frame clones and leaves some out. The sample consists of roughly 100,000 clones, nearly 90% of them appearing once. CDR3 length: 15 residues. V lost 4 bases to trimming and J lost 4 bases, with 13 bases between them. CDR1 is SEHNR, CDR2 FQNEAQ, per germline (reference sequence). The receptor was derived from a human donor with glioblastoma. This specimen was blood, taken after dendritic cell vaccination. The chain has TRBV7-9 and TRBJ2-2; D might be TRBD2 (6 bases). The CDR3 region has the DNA TGTGCCAGCAGCTCCTACGGGGGATCCACCGGGGAGCTGTTTTTT. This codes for CASSSYGGSTGELFF.